This record covers a single T cell receptor (beta chain). Its specificity is not known. The data derive from a study of memory CD4+ T cells and cytomegalovirus serostatus. Overall study results and limits: The CMV-associated TCR signature appears largely within the CD4+ memory repertoire.

Per the original data handling: After removing out-of-frame reads, around 2 million distinct TCRbeta sequences remained. Sequenced by immunoSEQ multiplex PCR; TCRdb stores in-frame clones only, minus some. D and trimming come from the DNA, and the V and J calls and clone size come from that table. The sample yields 40,000 to 55,000 clones, about 83% seen once. The sort gate was single viable CD3+CD4+CD8-CD45RO+ cells for memory CD4+ T cells. Sequencing was carried out using memory CD4+ T cells from blood. The receptor was derived from an adult in good health and CMV-seropositive.

The CDR3 bases are TGTGCCAGCAGCTCGGGAGGGAATGAGGAGACCCAGTACTTC. The encoded protein is CASSSGGNEETQYF. V gene TRBV25-1 combines with J gene TRBJ2-5, with TRBD2 matching over 8 bases. The CDR3 consists of 14 residues. After removal of 6 bases from V and 5 bases from J, the junction contained 8 bases not matched to a gene. Germline assignment: CDR1 MGHDK and CDR2 SYGVNS. Full variable domain (missing parts from reference TRBV25-1 and TRBJ2-5): EADIYQTPRYLVIGTGKKITLECSQTMGHDKMYWYQQDPGMELHLIHYSYGVNSTEKGDLSSESTVSRIRTEHFPLTLESARPSHTSQYLCASSSGGNEETQYFGPGTRLLVL.